Listed here are 23 T cell receptor beta chains from one sample, sequenced in a study of low-dose radiotherapy and immunotherapy resistance in tumors. Time point reported: before trial treatment. TRAV- and TRBV-specific primers were used for first-strand cDNA, which covered alpha and beta chains. The authors amplified TCRs for 20 PCR cycles with a constant-region primer and a V-primer adapter. MiXCR, run by TCRdb on the reads, gives a single entry per CDR3 protein. Among tens of thousands of distinct CDR3 sequences, roughly 31% were seen once, and the ten largest hold about 3.7%. The sequencing here drew on PBMCs, taken before treatment. The receptors were gathered from a male donor with gallbladder cancer.

The V gene is TRBV27, the J gene TRBJ2-1; a possible D gene is TRBD2 (7 bases). Deletions cut 7 bases from V and 6 bases from J, with 13 bases between. CDR1 and CDR2 from the germline V gene are MNHEY and SMNVEV (reference sequence). The CDR3 sequence is 13 residues long. The CDR3 DNA is TGTGCCAGCAAGGGGGGGGTTTCCAATGAGCAGTTCTTC. Its translation is CASKGGVSNEQFF.

This clonotype was detected only a few times. J is TRBJ1-1 and V is TRBV28, with unresolved D. The CDR3 is 13 amino acids. Germline V gives CDR1 MDHEN, CDR2 SYDVKM. V gave up 3 bases and J gave up 1 base, with 6 bases separating them. In DNA, the CDR3 is TGTGCCAGCAGTTTCGAGAGGAACACTGAAGCTTTCTTT. Its translation is CASSFERNTEAFF.

This clonotype was seen at least ten times. The chain links TRBV5-1 to TRBJ1-5, with D maybe TRBD1 (5 bases). The germline V gene encodes CDR1 SGHRS and CDR2 YFSETQ. V was shortened by 4 bases and J by 4 bases, with 15 bases between the two germline ends. The CDR3 has 15 residues. CDR3 bases: TGCGCCAGCAGCCCTGGACACAGCTATAATCAGCCCCAGCATTTT. Amino acids: CASSPGHSYNQPQHF.

This clonotype was picked up many times. One end of the junction fails to match germline, which may point to a read error. The chain couples TRBV20-1 to TRBJ2-7; perhaps TRBD1 as D (6 bases). CDR1 is DFQATT and CDR2 is SNEGSKA in the germline V gene (reference sequence). The length of the CDR3 is 13 residues. CDR3 region: CSARDEGHYVQYF. In DNA form, the CDR3 reads TGCAGTGCTAGAGATGAGGGACATTACGTGCAGTACTTC.

By share, this clonotype counts as medium-sized (0.01 to 0.1%). The chain employs TRBV28 and TRBJ2-1; TRBD1 agrees at 7 bases. Germline-derived CDR1 and CDR2 are MDHEN and SYDVKM. After removal of 11 bases from V and 9 bases from J, the junction contained 16 bases not matched to a gene. The CDR3 spans 14 residues. CDR3 amino acids: CAHRGLRWGREQFF. In nucleotides, the CDR3 is TGTGCCCACAGGGGTTTAAGGTGGGGGCGTGAGCAGTTCTTC.

This clonotype was picked up many times. The chain has TRBV12-3 or TRBV12-4 and TRBJ1-2; 7 nucleotides align to TRBD1. The CDR3 extends over 12 amino acids. Unmatched junction bases numbered 7, after V lost 6 bases and J lost 9 bases. Here the CDR3 reads CASSSRDSRYTF. CDR3 DNA: TGTGCCAGCAGCTCTCGGGACAGCCGCTACACCTTC.

The sample holds many counts of this clonotype. The chain joins TRBV7-8 to TRBJ2-1; the match to TRBD2 covers 7 bases. After removal of 7 bases from V and 6 bases from J, the junction contained 21 bases not matched to a gene. The CDR3 loop spans 18 amino acids. Germline loops: CDR1 SGHVS, CDR2 FQNEAQ. DNA of the CDR3: TGTGCCAGCACCTCTAATCGTGATGGGGCTAGCGGATTCAATGAGCAGTTCTTC. Protein: CASTSNRDGASGFNEQFF.

This chain links TRBV20-1 with TRBJ2-2, with 8 bases matching TRBD2. Germline V lookup: CDR1 DFQATT, CDR2 SNEGSKA (reference sequence). The CDR3 covers 14 residues. V lost 8 bases and J lost 1; bases outside the gene matches: 6. The CDR3 region is CSPRRGGNTGELFF. The DNA for the CDR3 is TGCAGTCCCCGTCGGGGGGGGAACACCGGGGAGCTGTTTTTT.

Notes on this clonotype: A much bigger clone sits one base away, suggesting this may be a read error. V gene TRBV28 combines with J gene TRBJ2-7; 10 bases align to TRBD2. Germline lookup yields CDR1 MDHEN and CDR2 SYDVKM. V lost 2 bases and J lost 3; bases outside the gene matches: 7. The CDR3 consists of 16 residues. CDR3: CASSLAGASGSYEQYF. The CDR3 DNA follows: TGTGCCAGCAGTTTAGCCGGGGCTAGCGGGAGCTACGAGCAGTACTTC. Using reference TRBV28 and TRBJ2-7 for the parts outside the CDR3, the full variable domain is DVKVTQSSRYLVKRTGEKVFLECVQDMDHENMFWYRQDPGLGLRLIYFSYDVKMKEKGDIPEGYSVSREKKERFSLILESASTNQTSMYLCASSLAGASGSYEQYFGPGTRLTVT.

In its sample, this clonotype was seen many times. The chain links TRBV6-2 or TRBV6-3 to TRBJ2-3; TRBD2 might be the D (5 bases). Per germline, CDR1 MNHEY and CDR2 SVGEGT. CDR3 size: 13 residues. Trimming left V 9 bases short and J 3 bases short, with 13 bases between. The DNA of the CDR3 is TGTGCCAGTCGGGCTAGCTGGACAGATACGCAGTATTTT. Translation gives CASRASWTDTQYF.

This clonotype showed up many times. The V call is TRBV3-1, the J call TRBJ2-3; 10 nucleotides agree with TRBD2. J lost 5 bases, V lost 1 base, and 6 bases had no gene match. The germline V gene has CDR1 LGHDT and CDR2 YNNKEL (reference sequence). The CDR3 spans 16 residues. The CDR3 DNA reads as TGTGCCAGCAGCCAAGTGCCTAGCGGGGGCGGAGATACGCAGTATTTT. Its translation is CASSQVPSGGGDTQYF.

Of note for this clonotype: It differs at one base from a far larger clone, so likely a read error. This chain links TRBV7-6 with TRBJ2-7; D might be TRBD1 (5 bases). The CDR3 runs 15 residues. The ends were cut back, 5 bases at V and 7 bases at J, with 21 bases in the middle. CDR1 and CDR2 from the germline V gene are SGHVS and FNYEAQ. CDR3 in DNA: TGTGCCAGCAGCCCCGGGCAGGGCACGGGTAATGAGCAGTACTTC. Its translation is CASSPGQGTGNEQYF.

This clonotype has only a few counts. The V gene is TRBV27, the J gene TRBJ1-5; 12 bases fit TRBD1. V gave up 4 bases and J gave up 4 bases; unmatched junction bases: 11. CDR3 length: 18 residues. Germline-derived CDR1 and CDR2 are MNHEY and SMNVEV (reference sequence). DNA for the CDR3: TGTGCCAGCAGTTCCGCGAAAGGGGACAGGGGGCGGAATCAGCCCCAGCATTTT. It codes for CASSSAKGDRGRNQPQHF.

The chain links TRBV5-1 to TRBJ1-6; D remains unclear. Germline V CDR1 and CDR2: SGHRS, YFSETQ. V was trimmed by 0 bases and J by 3 bases, leaving 4 bases between them. The CDR3 is 14 residues long. The CDR3 here is CASSLEGYNSPLHF. CDR3 nucleotide sequence: TGCGCCAGCAGCTTGGAGGGCTATAATTCACCCCTCCACTTT.

This clonotype has only one observation. The chain employs TRBV24-1 and TRBJ2-3; no clear D gene. Germline-derived CDR1 and CDR2 are KGHDR and SFDVKD. The CDR3 totals 15 residues. V was pared by 3 bases and J by 3 bases, with 12 bases between. CDR3 nucleotides: TGTGCCACCAGTGATGCCGGGTCATGGACAGATACGCAGTATTTT. Amino acid sequence: CATSDAGSWTDTQYF.

The chain employs TRBV10-3 and TRBJ1-1, with D perhaps matching TRBD1 (5 bases). This CDR3 has 14 residues. Trimming cost V 3 bases and J 4 bases, with 12 bases left between them. Germline CDR1 and CDR2: ENHRY and SYGVKD. CDR3 sequence reads: CAISDRQGPTEAFF. CDR3 DNA: TGTGCCATCAGTGATAGGCAGGGTCCCACTGAAGCTTTCTTT.

Many counts were recorded for this clonotype. This sequence joins TRBV6-4 and TRBJ2-1, with TRBD2 identical over 8 bases. J lost 3 bases, V lost 5 bases, and 3 bases had no gene match. The germline V gene has CDR1 MRHNA and CDR2 SNTAGT. The CDR3 covers 14 residues. The chain's CDR3 is CASSRAGGYNEQFF. DNA for the CDR3: TGTGCCAGCAGTAGGGCGGGAGGCTACAATGAGCAGTTCTTC.

V gene TRBV4-1 combines with J gene TRBJ2-1; 11 positions agree with TRBD1. Per the germline V gene, CDR1 is MGHRA and CDR2 is YSYEKL. The CDR3 is 16 residues long. V trimming: 5 bases; J trimming: 4 bases; junction bases outside the gene matches: 7. CDR3 protein: CASSTGQGAGYNEQFF. The CDR3 region has the DNA TGCGCCAGCAGCACCGGACAGGGGGCGGGATACAATGAGCAGTTCTTC.

This clonotype was picked up many times. J is TRBJ1-1 and V is TRBV5-1; D perhaps matches TRBD1 (6 bases). Per the germline V gene, CDR1 is SGHRS and CDR2 is YFSETQ. The V gene lost 3 bases and the J gene lost 5 bases, with 14 bases spanning the gap. This CDR3 is built from 14 residues. The DNA for the CDR3 is TGCGCCAGCAGCTCAGAACAGGGCAGGACTGAAGCTTTCTTT. This gives the protein CASSSEQGRTEAFF.

This sequence joins TRBV3-1 and TRBJ1-5, with a possible D match to TRBD1 (6 bases). The CDR3 has 12 amino acids. Germline-derived CDR1 and CDR2 are LGHDT and YNNKEL (reference sequence). V gave up 8 bases and J gave up 7 bases, with 12 bases separating them. The CDR3 sequence: CASQRGGQPQHF. DNA for the CDR3: TGTGCCAGCCAAAGGGGGGGACAGCCCCAGCATTTT.

This clonotype is deemed medium-sized. V is TRBV5-4 and J is TRBJ2-7; 9 bases fit TRBD1. This CDR3 has 14 residues. The junction had 4 bases not matched to a gene; V was cut back by 0 bases and J by 6 bases. CDR1 and CDR2 (germline): SGHNT, YYREEE (reference sequence). CDR3 sequence (DNA): TGTGCCAGCAGCTTGGAACGGACAGGGGCCGAGCAGTACTTC. This encodes CASSLERTGAEQYF.

This chain links TRBV7-8 with TRBJ2-3, with D unclear. V shed 3 bases and J shed 6 bases, with 10 bases lying between them. The germline V gene has CDR1 SGHVS and CDR2 FQNEAQ. The CDR3 consists of 13 residues. In DNA, the CDR3 is TGTGCCAGCAGCTTCGGCCCGCGGGATACGCAGTATTTT. It yields the protein CASSFGPRDTQYF.

In this sample, this clonotype is medium-sized. The chain uses TRBV5-4 and TRBJ2-4; the D is unclear. The CDR3 length is 16 residues. Looked up from germline, CDR1 is SGHNT and CDR2 is YYREEE (reference sequence). The V end was cut by 4 bases, the J end by 0 bases, with 14 bases between. The CDR3 sequence: CASSPGERLAKNIQYF. The CDR3 coding sequence is TGTGCCAGCAGCCCAGGCGAGCGATTAGCCAAAAACATTCAGTACTTC.